This TCR beta chain stems from a study of response to subunit inactivated influenza vaccine. Study outcomes and limitations: The authors suggested that every seasonal influenza vaccination recruits few new T cells.

A word on this clonotype: Its antigen is undetermined.

A single record per CDR3 protein comes from TCRdb applying MiXCR to the RT-PCR reads. Altogether over 450,000 distinct CDR3 sequences are present, approximately 13% being singletons, with the ten largest covering around 14%. Looked up from germline, CDR1 is ENHRY and CDR2 is SYGVKD. The V segment lost 10 bases and the J segment 8 bases; nucleotides outside the gene matches: 12. The CDR3 extends over 15 amino acids. Sequenced material: PBMCs from blood, taken around seven weeks after vaccination. This TCR was recovered from a man in his fifties who received an inactivated influenza vaccine. The J gene is TRBJ2-1, the V gene TRBV10-3, with 12 bases matching TRBD2. The CDR3 nucleotides read TGTGCCACGTCTCACTCGGGACTAGCGGGCTATGAGCAGTTCTTC. Amino acid sequence: CATSHSGLAGYEQFF.